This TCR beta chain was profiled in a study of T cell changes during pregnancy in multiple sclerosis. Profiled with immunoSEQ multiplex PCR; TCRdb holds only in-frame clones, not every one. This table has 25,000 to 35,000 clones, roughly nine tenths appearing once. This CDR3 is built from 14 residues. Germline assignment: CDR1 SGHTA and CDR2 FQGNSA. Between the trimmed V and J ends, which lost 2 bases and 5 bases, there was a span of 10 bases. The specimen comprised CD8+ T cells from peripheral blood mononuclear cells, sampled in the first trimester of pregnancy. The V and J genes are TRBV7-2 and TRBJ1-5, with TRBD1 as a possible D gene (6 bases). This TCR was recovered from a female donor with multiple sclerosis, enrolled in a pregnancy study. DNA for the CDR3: TGTGCCAGCAGCTTATACAGGGTCGATCAGCCCCAGCATTTT. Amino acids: CASSLYRVDQPQHF.